The 20 T cell receptor beta chains given below trace back to one sample, sequenced in a study of blood T cell repertoires in COVID-19. Libraries were prepared by immunoSEQ multiplex PCR; TCRdb keeps only in-frame clonotypes and omits some of them. The sample includes 90,000 or so clones, approximately 86% of them seen just once. Sequenced sample: peripheral blood. These TCRs come from an elderly man with active or convalescent COVID-19.

The chain has TRBV4-3 and TRBJ2-5, with unresolved D. Germline values: CDR1 LGHNA, CDR2 YSLEER. This CDR3 region has 17 residues. Trimming removed 0 bases at V and 5 bases at J, with 19 bases between. The DNA for the CDR3 is TGCGCCAGCAGCCAAGACCCCTGGAACCCCAGGTCGGAGACCCAGTACTTC. Residues: CASSQDPWNPRSETQYF.

The sample holds a few counts of this clone. The rearrangement links TRBV19 to TRBJ1-5; 7 bases are a match to TRBD1. Germline V gives CDR1 LNHDA, CDR2 SQIVND (reference sequence). After removal of 3 bases from V and 5 bases from J, the junction contained 10 bases not matched to a gene. CDR3 length: 16 amino acids. CDR3 protein: CASSMTGPTRYQPQHF. CDR3 in DNA: TGTGCCAGTAGTATGACAGGGCCAACCCGTTATCAGCCCCAGCATTTT.

The V gene is TRBV10-2, the J gene TRBJ1-1; 11 nucleotides agree with TRBD1. The CDR3 covers 13 residues. V gave up 11 bases and J gave up 6 bases; unmatched junction bases: 8. The germline V gene encodes CDR1 WSHSY and CDR2 SAAADI. The CDR3 reads CAAGTGGVAEAFF. The CDR3 DNA reads TGCGCCGCCGGGACAGGGGGTGTGGCTGAAGCTTTCTTT.

The table lists this clone with a few counts. V usage is TRBV10-2 and J usage is TRBJ2-3; 11 bases align to TRBD2. The CDR3 contains 18 residues. Germline CDR1 and CDR2: WSHSY and SAAADI. The V and J ends lost 2 bases and 0 bases, in that order; junction bases with no gene match: 7. Written as DNA, the CDR3 is TGCGCCAGCAGTGAGAGTGGCCTAGCGGGAGGTAGCACAGATACGCAGTATTTT. The encoded protein is CASSESGLAGGSTDTQYF.

The chain recombines TRBV4-3 with TRBJ1-1; 9 positions agree with TRBD1. The CDR3 length is 15 residues. CDR1 and CDR2 (germline): LGHNA, YSLEER. Trimming at V came to 3 bases and at J to 0 bases, leaving 2 bases not matched to a gene. CDR3 coding DNA: TGCGCCAGCAGCCAGGGACAGGGAATGAACACTGAAGCTTTCTTT. Amino acid sequence: CASSQGQGMNTEAFF.

The V gene is TRBV7-3, the J gene TRBJ1-1, with 11 bases identical to TRBD1. CDR1 and CDR2 (germline): SGHTA, FQGTGA. Germline trimming cut 4 bases from V and 5 bases from J; bases unmatched to any gene: 6. CDR3 length equals 15 residues. The CDR3 loop reads CASSSLGQGDTEAFF. CDR3 DNA: TGTGCCAGCAGCTCTCTGGGACAGGGGGATACTGAAGCTTTCTTT.

This chain uses TRBV5-1 with TRBJ1-6; 8 positions match TRBD1. CDR1 SGHRS and CDR2 YFSETQ come from the germline V gene. The trim removed 4 bases at V and 8 bases at J, leaving 5 bases unmatched. The length of the CDR3 is 14 residues. CDR3 amino acids: CASSATGDDSPLHF. The DNA for the CDR3 is TGCGCCAGCAGCGCGACAGGGGATGATTCACCCCTCCACTTT. Filled out from reference TRBV5-1 and TRBJ1-6, the complete variable domain reads KAGVTQTPRYLIKTRGQQVTLSCSPISGHRSVSWYQQTPGQGLQFLFEYFSETQRNKGNFPGRFSGRQFSNSRSEMNVSTLELGDSALYLCASSATGDDSPLHFGNGTRLTVT.

This clone occurred once. The V call is TRBV5-8, the J call TRBJ2-7; D gene ambiguous. CDR3 size: 14 residues. Trimming cost V 0 bases and J 0 bases, with 7 bases left between them. Germline V gene data show CDR1 as SGHTS and CDR2 as YDEGEE. CDR3 amino acids: CASSLALSSYEQYF. The CDR3, as DNA: TGTGCCAGCAGCTTGGCCCTGAGCTCCTACGAGCAGTACTTC. The variable domain in full, with the rest retrieved from reference TRBV5-8 and TRBJ2-7, is EAGVTQSPTHLIKTRGQQATLRCSPISGHTSVYWYQQALGLGLQFLLWYDEGEERNRGNFPPRFSGRQFPNYSSELNVNALELEDSALYLCASSLALSSYEQYFGPGTRLTVT.

The chain combines TRBV18 with TRBJ1-6, with a weak D call TRBD1 (6 bases). CDR3 length equals 15 residues. Trimming removed 2 bases from V and 8 bases from J, with 13 bases in between. Germline V gene lookup returns CDR1 KGHSH and CDR2 LQKENI. The CDR3, as DNA: TGTGCCAGCTCACCAAGACAGGCCGGGGATTCACCCCTCCACTTT. It yields the protein CASSPRQAGDSPLHF.

This clone was observed a single time. The chain links TRBV4-1 to TRBJ2-3; 12 bases are shared with TRBD2. J lost 8 bases, V lost 7 bases, and 13 bases had no gene match. The germline gives CDR1 MGHRA, CDR2 YSYEKL. The CDR3 consists of 16 residues. The DNA of the CDR3 is TGCGCCAGCACCCGACTAGCGGGAGACCTCGAGGGTACGCAGTATTTT. Encoded protein: CASTRLAGDLEGTQYF.

The chain joins TRBV5-5 to TRBJ1-1, with 8 bases lining up with TRBD1. Germline V gives CDR1 SGHKS, CDR2 YYEKEE (reference sequence). This CDR3 contains 14 residues. V gave up 2 bases and J gave up 3 bases; unmatched junction bases: 3. CDR3: CASSLDRGYTEAFF. The CDR3 DNA sequence: TGTGCCAGCAGCTTAGACAGGGGTTACACTGAAGCTTTCTTT. The full variable domain, completed using reference TRBV5-5 and TRBJ1-1, is DAGVTQSPTHLIKTRGQQVTLRCSPISGHKSVSWYQQVLGQGPQFIFQYYEKEERGRGNFPDRFSARQFPNYSSELNVNALLLGDSALYLCASSLDRGYTEAFFGQGTRLTVV.

This chain connects TRBV19 to TRBJ1-1; no reliable D call. Germline values: CDR1 LNHDA, CDR2 SQIVND (reference sequence). V was shortened by 1 base and J by 0 bases, with 3 bases between the two germline ends. This CDR3 has 13 residues. CDR3 sequence (DNA): TGTGCCAGTAGTATAGTAGTGAACACTGAAGCTTTCTTT. The encoded protein is CASSIVVNTEAFF.

The chain links TRBV6-2 or TRBV6-3 to TRBJ2-7, with D maybe TRBD2 (5 bases). The CDR3 is 16 amino acids. Germline CDR1 is MNHEY and CDR2 is SVGEGT. V dropped 0 bases and J dropped 2 bases, with 14 bases sitting between them. This CDR3 reads CASSYSSGKSPYEQYF. CDR3 DNA: TGTGCCAGCAGTTACTCGAGCGGAAAATCCCCCTACGAGCAGTACTTC.

The chain carries TRBV19 and TRBJ1-2; D not resolved. CDR3 length: 13 amino acids. In germline, CDR1 is LNHDA, CDR2 SQIVND (reference sequence). Trimming stripped 2 bases from V and 9 bases from J, with 13 bases between. Here the CDR3 DNA reads TGTGCCAGTAGTATATCTGGCGAGGGCCGCTACACCTTC. It encodes CASSISGEGRYTF.

This clone was seen only a few times. The rearrangement uses TRBV7-3 and TRBJ1-5, with 8 bases aligning to TRBD1. The V gene end was trimmed by 5 bases and the J gene end by 6 bases; junction bases not matched to a gene: 12. CDR3 size: 16 residues. Germline values: CDR1 SGHTA, CDR2 FQGTGA. The CDR3 bases are TGTGCCAGCAGCCAGGCGACAGGGGTTGGCAGTCAGCCCCAGCATTTT. This encodes CASSQATGVGSQPQHF.

The chain joins TRBV4-1 to TRBJ2-1, with 11 nucleotides matching TRBD2. J lost 14 bases, V lost 3 bases, and 18 bases had no gene match. The CDR3 extends over 17 amino acids. Looked up from germline, CDR1 is MGHRA and CDR2 is YSYEKL. The DNA of the CDR3 is TGCGCCAGCAGCCAGCAGTTGGGGGGAACTAGCGGGAGTAAGGAGTTCTTC. This sequence encodes CASSQQLGGTSGSKEFF.

J is TRBJ2-3 and V is TRBV6-6, with TRBD2 identical over 9 bases. The CDR3 totals 15 residues. V dropped 5 bases and J dropped 6; count of bases not matched to a gene: 9. Germline V gene data show CDR1 as MNHNY and CDR2 as SVGAGI (reference sequence). CDR3 nucleotides: TGTGCCAGCAGTATAGCGGGAGCTGGGAGGGATACGCAGTATTTT. This sequence encodes CASSIAGAGRDTQYF.

This chain joins TRBV24-1 and TRBJ2-1; 8 bases match TRBD1. The CDR3 consists of 11 residues. Germline V gives CDR1 KGHDR, CDR2 SFDVKD. Trimming at V came to 9 bases and at J to 10 bases, leaving 4 bases not matched to a gene. The CDR3 loop is CATAGGNEQFF. CDR3 DNA sequence: TGTGCCACCGCAGGGGGCAACGAGCAGTTCTTC.

The V and J genes are TRBV6-2 or TRBV6-3 and TRBJ1-2; 7 bases agree with TRBD1. The CDR3 runs 12 residues. With 6 bases clipped from V and 6 bases from J, the junction kept 4 bases outside the gene matches. Looked up from germline, CDR1 is MNHEY and CDR2 is SVGEGT. The CDR3 protein is CASSLQGNGYTF. CDR3 nucleotides: TGTGCCAGCAGCCTACAGGGGAATGGCTACACCTTC.

This CDR3 is CASSQGEERHAFF. CDR3 DNA: TGTGCCAGCAGCCAAGGGGAGGAACGGCACGCTTTCTTT. The chain couples TRBV3-1 (or the pseudogene TRBV3-2) to TRBJ1-1, with D unclear. The length of the CDR3 is 13 residues. Germline-derived CDR1 and CDR2 are LGHDT and YNNKEL (reference sequence). Trimming took off 1 base at V and 11 bases at J, with 14 bases between the two ends.